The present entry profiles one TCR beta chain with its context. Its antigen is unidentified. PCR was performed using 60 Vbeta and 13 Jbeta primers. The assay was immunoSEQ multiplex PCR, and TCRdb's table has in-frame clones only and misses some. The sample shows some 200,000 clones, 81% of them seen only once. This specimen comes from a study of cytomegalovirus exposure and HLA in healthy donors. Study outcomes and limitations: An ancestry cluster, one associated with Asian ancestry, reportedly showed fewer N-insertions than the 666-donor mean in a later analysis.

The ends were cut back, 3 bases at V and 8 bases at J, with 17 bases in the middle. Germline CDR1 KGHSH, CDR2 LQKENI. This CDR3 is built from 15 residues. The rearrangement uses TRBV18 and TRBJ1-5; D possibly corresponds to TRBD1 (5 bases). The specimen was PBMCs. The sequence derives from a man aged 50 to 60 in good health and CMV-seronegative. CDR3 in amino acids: CASSPGGATWEPQHF. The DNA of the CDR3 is TGTGCCAGCTCACCTGGAGGGGCTACTTGGGAGCCCCAGCATTTT.